These 19 T cell receptor beta chains came from one sample sequenced in a study of Ad26.COV2.S vaccination and SARS-CoV-2 variants. Sequencing was performed with immunoSEQ multiplex PCR; in TCRdb, only in-frame clones are kept and a portion is missing. The sample yields about 680,000 clones, more than 80% seen once. Indicated treatment: 15 to 20 received Ad26.COV2.S at low or high dose, single or two shots; a few received placebo; per-sample allocation not given. Specimens were obtained on day 63 following the first vaccine or placebo injection. The sample consisted of peripheral blood, taken in a trial of Ad26.COV2.S vaccine versus placebo. These receptors all come from a person between 18 and 65 years old who received the Ad26.COV2.S COVID-19 vaccine or a placebo.

V usage is TRBV30 and J usage is TRBJ2-1; D perhaps matches TRBD2 (6 bases). CDR1 GTSNPN and CDR2 SVGIG come from the germline V gene (reference sequence). This CDR3 is built from 15 residues. V lost 7 bases, J lost 0 bases, and 16 bases lay in between. The CDR3 loop is CAYTSPRSSYNEQFF. CDR3 in DNA: TGTGCCTACACTAGCCCCAGGAGCTCCTACAATGAGCAGTTCTTC.

V is TRBV14 and J is TRBJ2-1; weak D call: TRBD1 (5 bases). With 6 bases removed from V and 3 bases from J, the gap between germline ends came to 12 bases. Germline CDR1 reads SGHDN; CDR2 reads FVKESK. This CDR3 is 14 amino acids long. CDR3 amino acids: CASSLKGIYNEQFF. CDR3 coding DNA: TGTGCCAGCAGTCTAAAGGGGATCTACAATGAGCAGTTCTTC.

The chain employs TRBV18 and TRBJ1-2, with D possibly matching TRBD1 (6 bases). Trimming shortened V by 3 bases and J by 4 bases, and 21 bases separated the two germline ends. The CDR3 is 17 amino acids. The germline V gene encodes CDR1 KGHSH and CDR2 LQKENI. The CDR3 here is CASSPLFGGSNGYGYTF. For the CDR3, the DNA is TGTGCCAGCTCACCGCTTTTTGGGGGCTCGAATGGCTATGGCTACACCTTC.

The V call is TRBV5-1, the J call TRBJ1-1; TRBD1 is a possible D gene (6 bases). The CDR3 contains 14 residues. V dropped 3 bases and J dropped 1 base, with 10 bases sitting between them. Germline CDR1 is SGHRS and CDR2 is YFSETQ. For the CDR3, the DNA is TGCGCCAGCAGCTCCAGGGGCGGGAACACTGAAGCTTTCTTT. Translation gives CASSSRGGNTEAFF.

This clone occurred once. CDR3 nucleotide sequence: TGTGCCAGTAGTTTCCCGGACAGAAACTATGGCTACACCTTC. Its translation is CASSFPDRNYGYTF. The chain has TRBV19 and TRBJ1-2; tentatively, D is TRBD1 (6 bases). Germline V CDR1 and CDR2: LNHDA, SQIVND (reference sequence). The CDR3 loop spans 14 amino acids. Between the trimmed V and J ends, which lost 5 bases and 2 bases, there was a span of 12 bases. Combining the CDR3 with reference TRBV19 and TRBJ1-2 gives the whole variable domain DGGITQSPKYLFRKEGQNVTLSCEQNLNHDAMYWYRQDPGQGLRLIYYSQIVNDFQKGDIAEGYSVSREKKESFPLTVTSAQKNPTAFYLCASSFPDRNYGYTFGSGTRLTVV.

This clone has only one observation. This chain uses TRBV7-2 with TRBJ2-3; D unclear. Between the trimmed V and J ends, which lost 5 bases and 0 bases, there was a span of 18 bases. Germline lookup yields CDR1 SGHTA and CDR2 FQGNSA. The CDR3 is 17 amino acids. CDR3 amino acids: CASSPKVKPSSTDTQYF. Written as DNA, the CDR3 is TGTGCCAGCAGCCCGAAGGTCAAACCTAGTAGCACAGATACGCAGTATTTT.

The rearrangement uses TRBV13 and TRBJ1-2; unclear D gene. The V end lost 2 bases, the J end lost 2 bases, and 6 bases lay between the germline ends. Germline lookup yields CDR1 PRHDT and CDR2 FYEKMQ (reference sequence). This CDR3 spans 13 amino acids. As DNA, the CDR3 is TGTGCCAGCAGCTTAAACGGGAACTATGGCTACACCTTC. Amino acid sequence: CASSLNGNYGYTF. The variable domain in full, completed from reference TRBV13 and TRBJ1-2, reads AAGVIQSPRHLIKEKRETATLKCYPIPRHDTVYWYQQGPGQDPQFLISFYEKMQSDKGSIPDRFSAQQFSDYHSELNMSSLELGDSALYFCASSLNGNYGYTFGSGTRLTVV.

V is TRBV5-4 and J is TRBJ2-7; no firm D call. The V gene lost 0 bases and the J gene lost 0 bases, with 13 bases spanning the gap. The V gene's germline CDR1 is SGHNT and CDR2 YYREEE (reference sequence). This CDR3 contains 16 residues. Here the CDR3 DNA reads TGTGCCAGCAGCTTGGTTCTCTTCAGGAGCTCCTACGAGCAGTACTTC. This sequence encodes CASSLVLFRSSYEQYF.

The chain employs TRBV27 and TRBJ1-3, with TRBD1 identical over 7 bases. The CDR3 is 15 amino acids. Germline CDR1 is MNHEY and CDR2 is SMNVEV (reference sequence). The V segment lost 6 bases and the J segment 3 bases; nucleotides outside the gene matches: 8. The CDR3 is CASRPRGGSGNTIYF. The CDR3 nucleotides are TGTGCCAGCAGGCCCAGAGGGGGCAGTGGAAACACCATATATTTT.

This clone was picked up one time. The sample holds other DNA sequences that translate to the same CDR3. This chain connects TRBV9 to TRBJ2-3, with 11 bases lining up with TRBD2. Germline assignment: CDR1 SGDLS and CDR2 YYNGEE. Germline trimming cut 4 bases from V and 3 bases from J; bases unmatched to any gene: 7. The CDR3 is 16 residues long. The CDR3 is CASSPRLAGGTDTQYF. The DNA of the CDR3 is TGTGCCAGCAGCCCTCGGCTAGCGGGGGGAACAGATACGCAGTATTTT.

The chain carries TRBV28 and TRBJ2-7; 11 nucleotides match TRBD1. The CDR3 covers 16 residues. J was trimmed by 7 bases and V by 6 bases; bases with no gene match: 14. CDR1 and CDR2 from the germline V gene are MDHEN and SYDVKM. The CDR3, as DNA: TGTGCCAGCAGCCCACCGCCCGGACAGGGGGCGATTGAGCAGTACTTC. Amino acids: CASSPPPGQGAIEQYF.

The chain joins TRBV4-1 to TRBJ1-2; D ambiguous. This CDR3 is 15 amino acids long. Germline loops: CDR1 MGHRA, CDR2 YSYEKL. V lost 0 bases and J lost 0, with 8 bases in between. The DNA for the CDR3 is TGCGCCAGCAGCCAAGAACACCCATCTAACTATGGCTACACCTTC. Translation: CASSQEHPSNYGYTF.

The CDR3 sequence is CASSLGGLAGVWETQYF. In DNA form, the CDR3 reads TGTGCCAGCAGCTTAGGGGGACTAGCGGGAGTTTGGGAGACCCAGTACTTC. This chain connects TRBV7-9 to TRBJ2-5, with TRBD2 matching over 14 bases. CDR3 length: 17 residues. CDR1 SEHNR and CDR2 FQNEAQ come from the germline V gene (reference sequence). V was pared by 1 base and J by 5 bases, with 6 bases of the junction left unmatched.

The genes are TRBV5-1 and TRBJ1-1; no definite D call. CDR3 length equals 14 residues. V was pared by 0 bases and J by 8 bases, with 14 bases between. CDR1 is SGHRS, CDR2 YFSETQ, per germline. The DNA for the CDR3 is TGCGCCAGCAGCTTGGGTACGGGCTGGATGGAAGCTTTCTTT. It codes for CASSLGTGWMEAFF. The entire variable domain, with the rest obtained from reference TRBV5-1 and TRBJ1-1, is as follows: KAGVTQTPRYLIKTRGQQVTLSCSPISGHRSVSWYQQTPGQGLQFLFEYFSETQRNKGNFPGRFSGRQFSNSRSEMNVSTLELGDSALYLCASSLGTGWMEAFFGQGTRLTVV.

This chain joins TRBV7-9 and TRBJ1-2, with D unresolved. Germline CDR1 reads SEHNR; CDR2 reads FQNEAQ (reference sequence). V lost 0 bases to trimming and J lost 8 bases, with 10 bases between them. The CDR3 runs 13 residues. The DNA of the CDR3 is TGTGCCAGCAGCTTAGCGAGGGAACCCGGCTACACCTTC. This codes for CASSLAREPGYTF. The full variable domain, its missing parts supplied by reference TRBV7-9 and TRBJ1-2, is DTGVSQNPRHKITKRGQNVTFRCDPISEHNRLYWYRQTLGQGPEFLTYFQNEAQLEKSRLLSDRFSAERPKGSFSTLEIQRTEQGDSAMYLCASSLAREPGYTFGSGTRLTVV.

CDR3 DNA sequence: TGTGCCAGCAGATCATCAGTGGGGGGCTACACCTTC. It codes for CASRSSVGGYTF. The chain uses TRBV6-5 and TRBJ1-2; D ambiguous. With 6 bases removed from V and 8 bases from J, the gap between germline ends came to 13 bases. The CDR3 extends over 12 amino acids. Germline CDR1 reads MNHEY; CDR2 reads SVGAGI.

J is TRBJ1-2 and V is TRBV9; 8 bases line up with TRBD1. The CDR3 sequence is 14 residues long. Trimming cost V 2 bases and J 5 bases; bases outside gene matches: 5. CDR1 is SGDLS and CDR2 is YYNGEE in the germline V gene. The CDR3 bases are TGTGCCAGCAGCGTCGGACAGGGACCATATGGCTACACCTTC. Encoded protein: CASSVGQGPYGYTF.

This clone was detected once. J is TRBJ2-5 and V is TRBV11-2; no reliable D call. V lost 2 bases to trimming and J lost 5 bases, with 9 bases between them. The V gene's germline CDR1 is SGHAT and CDR2 FQNNGV. The CDR3 has 13 amino acids. CDR3 in amino acids: CASSLTVAETQYF. The CDR3 region has the DNA TGTGCCAGCAGCTTAACGGTGGCGGAGACCCAGTACTTC.

V usage is TRBV30 and J usage is TRBJ1-1; D remains unclear. V was pared by 3 bases and J by 8 bases, with 16 bases between. The CDR3 has 13 amino acids. Germline V lookup: CDR1 GTSNPN, CDR2 SVGIG (reference sequence). The CDR3 loop is CAWSLYYSAEAFF. The CDR3 DNA follows: TGTGCCTGGAGCTTATATTACTCGGCCGAAGCTTTCTTT.